This TCR beta chain is drawn from a study of T cell responses to AZD1222 COVID-19 vaccine. General observations from the study: Spike-specific TCRs gained breadth and depth after people received two AZD1222 doses. Unmutated variant regions are reportedly the target of nearly half of TCRs that are spike-specific. Donor demographics were predominantly white British with a female majority; clonal diversity may be underestimated.

Sequenced by immunoSEQ multiplex PCR; TCRdb stores in-frame clones only, minus some. The table includes 110,000 or so clones, more than 75% detected once. The CDR3 has 15 amino acids. Per germline, CDR1 SGDLS and CDR2 YYNGEE. V dropped 4 bases and J dropped 2; count of bases not matched to a gene: 4. Doses given second, at about 4 or about 12 weeks, were pooled. Of note for this clone: The antigen is undetermined.

V gene TRBV9 combines with J gene TRBJ2-5, with TRBD1 matching over 11 bases. The TCR was taken from an adult who received the AZD1222 COVID-19 vaccine. This material consisted of peripheral blood, taken 28 days after the second AZD1222 dose. CDR3 nucleotide sequence: TGTGCCAGCAGCCCAGGGGACAGGGGGCAAGAGACCCAGTACTTC. Its protein is CASSPGDRGQETQYF. The complete variable domain, with remaining parts taken from reference TRBV9 and TRBJ2-5, reads DSGVTQTPKHLITATGQRVTLRCSPRSGDLSVYWYQQSLDQGLQFLIQYYNGEERAKGNILERFSAQQFPDLHSELNLSSLELGDSALYFCASSPGDRGQETQYFGPGTRLLVL.